This T cell receptor beta chain was captured by sequencing in a study of blood T cell repertoires in COVID-19. Study information: The study drew acute and convalescent COVID-19 samples from the United States, Italy and Spain.

Profiling relied on immunoSEQ multiplex PCR, and the TCRdb table lists in-frame clones only, not all of them. Counted here are about 130,000 clones, approximately 83% occurring once; the ten biggest clones make up roughly 15%. This CDR3 is built from 17 residues. V lost 2 bases, J lost 2 bases, and 8 bases stayed unmatched. CDR1 SGHVS and CDR2 FNYEAQ come from the germline V gene. This clone was observed a handful of times. The TCR was taken from a woman aged 45-65 years with acute or convalescent COVID-19. This chain connects TRBV7-6 to TRBJ1-1; 10 bases map to TRBD1. The sample was peripheral blood. As DNA, the CDR3 is TGTGCCAGCAGCTTAAGGGTGGGGACAGGGGCTAACACTGAAGCTTTCTTT. Residues: CASSLRVGTGANTEAFF.